This T cell receptor (beta chain) was sequenced in a study of OX40 agonist ivuxolimab in advanced cancers. Study-wide context: Ivuxolimab, which targeted the costimulatory receptor OX40 (CD134), was an agonistic, fully human IgG2 monoclonal antibody. Intravenous ivuxolimab was administered to patients every 2 weeks at six dose levels: 0.01, 0.1, 0.3, 1.5, 3 and 10 mg/kg. Of the roughly 50 dose-escalation patients, hepatocellular carcinoma was present in roughly 19, melanoma in roughly 15, renal cell carcinoma in 9 and head and neck cancer in 9. In the dose-escalation cohort, 82.7% of patients were male, and the mean age was around 60 years, with a range of 23 to 79. Patients were allowed to have had prior anti-PD-1, anti-PD-L1 or anti-CTLA-4 therapy, and 30% to 40% of the dose-escalation patients had been treated with checkpoint inhibitors. Three dose-escalation patients achieved partial responses, one with hepatocellular carcinoma and two with cutaneous melanoma. The purpose of peripheral TCRbeta sequencing was to test whether ivuxolimab changed TCR sequence diversity and led to clonal T-cell expansion. The paper covers the monotherapy dose-escalation part of the phase I ivuxolimab trial, which included N of about 56 patients.

For sequencing of the TCRbeta CDR3 region, genomic DNA was extracted from the sorted cells. The immunoSEQ Assay was used to sequence the TCRbeta CDR3 regions. Entries here come from immuneACCESS through TCRdb and include only in-frame sequences with V and J called. Some clones fail to appear in such tables; in the studies checked, an unresolved V gene covers under half of the shortfall, and the cause of the remainder is unknown. In all, the sample holds about 34,000 clones, and roughly 80% of those were seen once. Together, the top ten hold 2.6% of the sample. Overall results and qualifications from the work: The antigen specificity of the clonally expanded peripheral T cells was not determined. After ivuxolimab, CD8+ T cells had more expanded clones than CD4+ T cells on average. Low levels of normalized T-cell clonal expansion were also seen in some nonresponding patients. At doses of 0.1 to 3.0 mg/kg, clonal expansion of both CD4+ and CD8+ T cells in blood was seen between baseline and week 6. In the 0.1-3.0 mg/kg groups, partial responders were among the patients with the lowest normalized peripheral clonal expansion, particularly in CD8+ T cells.

This clone was seen only a few times. There is no known antigen for this receptor. No clone much larger than this one lies a single base away; base qualities are absent. CDR1 and CDR2, per the germline V gene (reference sequence), are LNHDA and SQIVND. The cysteine opens and the phenylalanine closes a CDR3 of 16 amino acids. Only the CDR3 portion is preserved as DNA: 48 bases, with reading frame beginning at the first base. The trim is 1 base for V and 0 bases for J, with a gap of 13 bases between the germline ends. The trial excluded patients who had a history of autoimmune disease or who were on systemic immunosuppression. Peripheral blood for TCR sequencing was collected from all dose cohorts at baseline, on cycle 4 day 1, and on cycle 7 day 1. The samples were drawn from a first-in-human, open-label, multicenter phase I dose-escalation trial of ivuxolimab. Adults with locally advanced or metastatic melanoma, renal cell carcinoma, hepatocellular carcinoma or head and neck squamous cell carcinoma were enrolled in the trial. Before TCR sequencing, CD4+ T cells and CD8+ T cells were sorted from peripheral blood as separate populations.

The chain links TRBV19 with TRBJ2-7; no confident D gene assignment can be made. The material sequenced was CD4+ or CD8+ T cells sorted from blood, taken in a trial of the OX40 agonist ivuxolimab. The TCR comes from an adult with an advanced solid tumor such as melanoma, head and neck, liver or kidney cancer. In nucleotides, the sequence is TGTGCCAGTAGTATAGTGGGCCAGAGGAGCTCCTACGAGCAGTACTTC. This encodes CASSIVGQRSSYEQYF.